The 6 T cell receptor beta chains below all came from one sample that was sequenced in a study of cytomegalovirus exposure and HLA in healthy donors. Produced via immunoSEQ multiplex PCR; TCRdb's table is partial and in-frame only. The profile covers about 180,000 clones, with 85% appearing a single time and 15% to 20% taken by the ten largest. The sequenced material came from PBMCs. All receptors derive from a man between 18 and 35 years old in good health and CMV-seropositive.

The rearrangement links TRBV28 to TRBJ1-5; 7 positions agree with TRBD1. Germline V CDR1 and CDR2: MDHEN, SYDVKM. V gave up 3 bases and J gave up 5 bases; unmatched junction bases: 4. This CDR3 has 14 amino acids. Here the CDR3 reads CASSFQGGHQPQHF. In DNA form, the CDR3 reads TGTGCCAGCAGTTTCCAGGGGGGACATCAGCCCCAGCATTTT. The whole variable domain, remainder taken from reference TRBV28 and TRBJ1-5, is DVKVTQSSRYLVKRTGEKVFLECVQDMDHENMFWYRQDPGLGLRLIYFSYDVKMKEKGDIPEGYSVSREKKERFSLILESASTNQTSMYLCASSFQGGHQPQHFGDGTRLSIL.

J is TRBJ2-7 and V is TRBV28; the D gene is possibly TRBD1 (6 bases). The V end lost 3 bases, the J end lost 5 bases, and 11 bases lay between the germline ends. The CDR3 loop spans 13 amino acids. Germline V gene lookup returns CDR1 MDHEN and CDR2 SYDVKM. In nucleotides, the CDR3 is TGTGCCAGCAGTTTGGGGACATATAACGAGCAGTACTTC. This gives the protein CASSLGTYNEQYF.

This chain's CDR3 is CASSLGVGVYNEQFF. The CDR3 nucleotides read TGTGCCAGCAGCTTAGGGGTCGGGGTATACAATGAGCAGTTCTTC. This chain connects TRBV7-3 to TRBJ2-1, with D perhaps TRBD2 (5 bases). Deletions cut 2 bases from V and 4 bases from J, with 12 bases between. The CDR3 totals 15 residues. Germline loops: CDR1 SGHTA, CDR2 FQGTGA.

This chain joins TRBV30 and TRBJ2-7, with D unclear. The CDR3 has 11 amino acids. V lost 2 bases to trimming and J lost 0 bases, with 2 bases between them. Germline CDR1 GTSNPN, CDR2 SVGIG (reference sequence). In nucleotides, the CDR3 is TGTGCCTGGAGTTACTCCTACGAGCAGTACTTC. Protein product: CAWSYSYEQYF.

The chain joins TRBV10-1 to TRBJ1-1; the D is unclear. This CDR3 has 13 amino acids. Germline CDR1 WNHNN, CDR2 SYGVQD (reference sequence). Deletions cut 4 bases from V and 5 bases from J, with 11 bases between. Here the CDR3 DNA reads TGCGCCAGCAGTGGGACGGCGGGGACTGAAGCTTTCTTT. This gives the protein CASSGTAGTEAFF.

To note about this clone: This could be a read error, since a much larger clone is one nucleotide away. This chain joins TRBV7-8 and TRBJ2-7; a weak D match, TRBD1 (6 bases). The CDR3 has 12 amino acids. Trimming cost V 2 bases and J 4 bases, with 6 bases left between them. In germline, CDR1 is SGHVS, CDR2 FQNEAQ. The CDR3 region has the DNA TGTGCCAGCAGCTTACAGGGGTACGAGCAGTACTTC. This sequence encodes CASSLQGYEQYF.